The clone carrying this TCR beta chain showed up many times. This sample stems from a study of T cells after yellow fever vaccination. Looked up from germline, CDR1 is LGHNA and CDR2 is YNFKEQ. This CDR3 is built from 16 residues. After removal of 4 bases from V and 5 bases from J, the junction contained 7 bases not matched to a gene. 5'RACE template switching generated TCR cDNA, adding a universal primer site and UMIs. TCRdb itself ran the 5' RACE reads through MiXCR, one entry per CDR3 protein. The sample has 300,000 to 350,000 distinct CDR3 sequences, 3.5% to 4.5% seen once. This specimen consisted of PBMCs, obtained 15 days after the yellow fever booster vaccination. V usage is TRBV4-2 and J usage is TRBJ2-2; 10 bases are a match to TRBD1. The source is a young man who received the YFV17D yellow fever vaccine. The CDR3 DNA follows: TGTGCCAGCAGCCGGACAGGGGGGGGTAGGACCGGGGAGCTGTTTTTT. Translated: CASSRTGGGRTGELFF.